One and the same sample provided the 13 T cell receptor beta chains below, sequenced in a study of T cell responses to AZD1222 COVID-19 vaccine. The protocol was immunoSEQ multiplex PCR, while the TCRdb copy is restricted to in-frame clones and leaves out a portion. In the table there are 90,000 to 130,000 clones, about 94% of which are singletons. Sequenced material: peripheral blood, taken 28 days after the second AZD1222 dose. The receptors originated from an adult who received the AZD1222 COVID-19 vaccine.

This clone has only a few counts. The chain links TRBV5-1 to TRBJ1-4; D is ambiguous. Germline CDR1 reads SGHRS; CDR2 reads YFSETQ. The V and J ends lost 7 bases and 0 bases respectively, with 4 bases between them. CDR3 length equals 12 residues. DNA for the CDR3: TGCGCCAGCCGGGCAACTAATGAAAAACTGTTTTTT. Translated, it gives CASRATNEKLFF.

This clone has more than one count but fewer than ten. The J gene is TRBJ2-1, the V gene TRBV10-3, with TRBD2 identical over 12 bases. Trimming took 6 bases from V and 6 from J; bases not matched to a gene: 3. Germline-derived CDR1 and CDR2 are ENHRY and SYGVKD. The CDR3 is made up of 14 amino acids. The CDR3 is CAIRRGLAGNEQFF. CDR3 coding DNA: TGTGCCATCAGGAGGGGACTAGCGGGCAATGAGCAGTTCTTC.

The chain employs TRBV6-5 and TRBJ1-2; D remains ambiguous. Germline V lookup: CDR1 MNHEY, CDR2 SVGAGI. With 0 bases removed from V and 3 bases from J, the gap between germline ends came to 14 bases. The CDR3 contains 16 residues. The CDR3 loop is CASSYSAALWDYGYTF. The CDR3 DNA reads as TGTGCCAGCAGTTACTCGGCAGCCCTTTGGGACTATGGCTACACCTTC.

This chain uses TRBV7-8 with TRBJ1-3; D remains ambiguous. The CDR3 is 16 residues long. The germline V gene encodes CDR1 SGHVS and CDR2 FQNEAQ. V was cut by 3 bases and J by 4 bases, with 16 bases left in between. The CDR3 protein is CASSFLRRGGGNTIYF. The CDR3 DNA follows: TGTGCCAGCAGCTTCCTTAGACGCGGAGGAGGAAACACCATATATTTT.

This chain links TRBV27 with TRBJ2-7, with D perhaps TRBD2 (5 bases). The CDR3 consists of 14 residues. The ends were cut back, 5 bases at V and 7 bases at J, with 18 bases in the middle. Germline CDR1 is MNHEY and CDR2 is SMNVEV (reference sequence). The CDR3 DNA reads TGTGCCAGCAGTATAACCGGGGTATTGGGGGAGCAGTACTTC. Protein sequence: CASSITGVLGEQYF.

V is TRBV29-1 and J is TRBJ2-3; D is unresolved. CDR1 and CDR2 (germline): SQVTM, ANQGSEA. Trimming removed 5 bases at V and 0 bases at J, with 9 bases between. The CDR3 loop spans 13 amino acids. CDR3 sequence (DNA): TGCAGCGTTACCGTTACAAGCACAGATACGCAGTATTTT. It yields the protein CSVTVTSTDTQYF.

J is TRBJ1-3 and V is TRBV19; D unresolved. The CDR3 runs to 15 residues. CDR1 is LNHDA and CDR2 is SQIVND in the germline V gene (reference sequence). Trimming removed 4 bases at V and 2 bases at J, with 12 bases between. The CDR3 bases are TGTGCCAGTAGTACAGGAATATCAGCTGGAAACACCATATATTTT. Amino acids: CASSTGISAGNTIYF.

The V and J genes are TRBV29-1 and TRBJ1-3, with D possibly TRBD1 on 6 matching bases. The V and J ends lost 7 bases and 2 bases respectively, with 12 bases between them. CDR1 is SQVTM and CDR2 is ANQGSEA in the germline V gene. The CDR3 contains 13 residues. CDR3 sequence: CSGIGGTGNTIYF. The CDR3 DNA reads as TGCAGCGGAATAGGGGGAACTGGAAACACCATATATTTT.

The CDR3 DNA follows: TGTGCCATCAGTGAGGAGATAGACTACAATGAGCAGTTCTTC. Its translation: CAISEEIDYNEQFF. The chain links TRBV10-3 to TRBJ2-1; D not certain. This CDR3 comprises 14 residues. The germline V and J ends were trimmed by 2 bases and 3 bases, with 8 bases remaining between them. The germline gives CDR1 ENHRY, CDR2 SYGVKD.

The chain links TRBV12-3 or TRBV12-4 to TRBJ2-1; D remains unclear. The CDR3 covers 13 residues. The V and J ends lost 7 bases and 5 bases respectively, with 12 bases between them. The CDR3 region is CASILSTNNEQFF. The CDR3 DNA is TGTGCCAGCATCTTGTCCACCAACAATGAGCAGTTCTTC.

V and J are TRBV5-1 and TRBJ1-1, with D possibly TRBD1 on 6 matching bases. CDR3 length: 14 residues. Per the germline V gene, CDR1 is SGHRS and CDR2 is YFSETQ. V lost 2 bases and J 5 bases, leaving 13 bases between the germline ends. The CDR3 DNA follows: TGCGCCAGCAGCTTCCAGGGGCAGGGAACTGAAGCTTTCTTT. This translates into CASSFQGQGTEAFF.

This sequence joins TRBV7-9 and TRBJ1-1; TRBD1 agrees at 8 bases. The CDR3 length is 16 residues. With V trimmed by 2 bases and J by 0 bases, 5 bases remained unmatched. Germline V lookup: CDR1 SEHNR, CDR2 FQNEAQ (reference sequence). The CDR3 DNA reads TGTGCCAGCAGCTTATACGGACAGGGCGTGAACACTGAAGCTTTCTTT. It is translated as CASSLYGQGVNTEAFF.

The chain joins TRBV19 to TRBJ1-4; maybe TRBD1 (5 bases). The CDR3 runs to 11 residues. The germline CDR1 and CDR2 sequences are LNHDA and SQIVND (reference sequence). The V and J ends lost 8 bases and 14 bases respectively, with 15 bases between them. CDR3 loop: CASGGGGVLFF. CDR3 coding DNA: TGTGCCAGTGGGGGAGGAGGCGTTCTGTTTTTT.